Only one count was recorded for the clone carrying this T cell receptor (beta chain). What it recognizes is unknown. The data stem from a study of cytomegalovirus exposure and HLA in healthy donors. J gave up 0 bases and V 4 bases, and 3 bases lay outside the gene matches. The CDR3 extends over 15 amino acids. CDR1 is SGHAT and CDR2 is FQDESV in the germline V gene (reference sequence). Study-level findings and limits: Sequence variants that were highly shared formed a cluster that was likely a sequencing artifact.

In the PCR, 60 Vbeta and 13 Jbeta primers were used. Only in-frame clones appear in the TCRdb table, and some are missing; sequencing was by immunoSEQ multiplex PCR. The top ten hold approximately 3% of the sample, which has some 32,000 clones, around 87% seen once. This TCR derives from a boy under 18 in good health and CMV-seronegative. The gene calls are TRBV11-1 and TRBJ1-2; 9 bases are a match to TRBD1. Material: PBMCs. The CDR3 DNA sequence: TGTGCCAGCAGCTCGGGGGACAGGGCTAACTATGGCTACACCTTC. Translating it yields CASSSGDRANYGYTF.